Below, one T cell receptor beta chain is given with its context. The data belong to a study of immune evolution from preneoplasia to lung adenocarcinoma. The V gene lost 4 bases and the J gene lost 0 bases, with 20 bases spanning the gap. The CDR3 runs to 18 residues. Germline V CDR1 and CDR2: SGHRS, YFSETQ. Profiled with immunoSEQ multiplex PCR; TCRdb holds only in-frame clones, not every one. The profile covers around 21,000 clones, with around three quarters appearing a single time and around 5.2% taken by the ten largest. The clonotype originates from a person in their sixties with lung adenocarcinoma. The V and J genes are TRBV5-1 and TRBJ2-1; maybe TRBD1 (6 bases). The sample comprised FFPE invasive lung adenocarcinoma tissue. This CDR3 is CASSPITGSWGSYNEQFF. The DNA of the CDR3 is TGCGCCAGCAGCCCGATTACAGGGTCCTGGGGCTCCTACAATGAGCAGTTCTTC.